Listed here are 20 T cell receptor beta chains from one sample, sequenced in a study of long-term antiretroviral therapy in people with HIV. The libraries were made with immunoSEQ v3.0 at survey level. TCRdb keeps only in-frame clones here, not all; method: immunoSEQ multiplex PCR. The table has some 35,000 clones, over 75% seen once. Here the sequenced sample was unsorted PBMCs, taken 0.6 years after starting antiretroviral therapy. These receptor sequences come from a man aged 18 to 29 with HIV.

V usage is TRBV12-5 and J usage is TRBJ1-1, with D unresolved. The CDR3 totals 13 residues. The germline gives CDR1 LGHNT, CDR2 FRNRAP. Trimming cost V 8 bases and J 7 bases, with 17 bases left between them. CDR3 DNA: TGTGCTAGTTCCCGAAGTCCCCGGGATGAAGCTTTCTTT. This translates into CASSRSPRDEAFF.

This clone was observed a single time. The J gene is TRBJ2-2, the V gene TRBV28; possible D gene TRBD1, 5 bases. CDR3 length: 13 residues. Per the germline V gene, CDR1 is MDHEN and CDR2 is SYDVKM. V shed 3 bases and J shed 9 bases, with 11 bases lying between them. The CDR3 DNA reads as TGTGCCAGCAGTTTCTATCGGACAAGGGAGCTGTTTTTT. Protein product: CASSFYRTRELFF.

This clone has only a few counts. J is TRBJ1-1 and V is TRBV29-1; D remains unclear. The CDR3 contains 11 residues. Germline CDR1 SQVTM, CDR2 ANQGSEA. Here the CDR3 DNA reads TGCAGGACTAGTTTATCTACTGAAGCTTTCTTT. Its translation is CRTSLSTEAFF.

This chain uses TRBV28 with TRBJ2-3, with 7 positions matching TRBD2. Trimming removed 5 bases from V and 4 bases from J; junction bases left unmatched: 3. The germline V gene encodes CDR1 MDHEN and CDR2 SYDVKM. The CDR3 covers 13 residues. For the CDR3, the DNA is TGTGCCAGCAGTAACCTAGCGGCAGATACGCAGTATTTT. Translation gives CASSNLAADTQYF.

The rearrangement joins TRBV5-1 to TRBJ2-2; D ambiguous. The V gene's germline CDR1 is SGHRS and CDR2 YFSETQ. This CDR3 is 15 amino acids long. V shed 0 bases and J shed 0 bases, with 6 bases lying between them. CDR3 in amino acids: CASSLANSNTGELFF. Here the CDR3 DNA reads TGCGCCAGCAGCTTGGCAAATTCGAACACCGGGGAGCTGTTTTTT. Full variable domain (missing parts from reference TRBV5-1 and TRBJ2-2): KAGVTQTPRYLIKTRGQQVTLSCSPISGHRSVSWYQQTPGQGLQFLFEYFSETQRNKGNFPGRFSGRQFSNSRSEMNVSTLELGDSALYLCASSLANSNTGELFFGEGSRLTVL.

In this sample, this clone turned up a few times. The V gene is TRBV7-9, the J gene TRBJ2-3; 7 positions match TRBD1. Germline trimming cut 6 bases from V and 6 bases from J; bases unmatched to any gene: 0. The V gene's germline CDR1 is SEHNR and CDR2 FQNEAQ (reference sequence). This CDR3 contains 11 residues. The CDR3 sequence: CASRQGDTQYF. In nucleotides, the CDR3 is TGTGCCAGCAGACAGGGGGATACGCAGTATTTT.

This clone has a single count. This rearrangement joins TRBV6-6 to TRBJ1-3; D gene ambiguous. The CDR3 extends over 13 amino acids. Germline V gene lookup returns CDR1 MNHNY and CDR2 SVGAGI (reference sequence). V gave up 6 bases and J gave up 0 bases, with 6 bases separating them. The CDR3, as DNA: TGTGCCAGCAGCCAGAGCTCTGGAAACACCATATATTTT. Protein product: CASSQSSGNTIYF.

The rearrangement uses TRBV15 and TRBJ2-1, with TRBD2 matching 7 bases. V shed 10 bases and J 0 bases; nucleotides not matched to a gene: 3. Per the germline V gene, CDR1 is LNHNV and CDR2 is YYDKDF (reference sequence). The CDR3 loop spans 13 amino acids. The CDR3 protein is CAIGTTSYNEQFF. CDR3 sequence (DNA): TGTGCCATCGGGACTACCTCCTACAATGAGCAGTTCTTC.

This clone came up once. The V gene is TRBV4-3, the J gene TRBJ2-7, with D perhaps TRBD1 or TRBD2 (5 bases each). The CDR3 runs 15 residues. Trimming took 0 bases from V and 7 from J, leaving 16 bases between them. Germline lookup yields CDR1 LGHNA and CDR2 YSLEER. The CDR3 nucleotides read TGCGCCAGCAGCCAAGAAGGTCCGGGGCTGGGGGAGCAGTACTTC. It yields the protein CASSQEGPGLGEQYF.

V gene TRBV2 combines with J gene TRBJ2-2; 7 bases map to TRBD1. J was trimmed by 2 bases and V by 4 bases; bases with no gene match: 16. The CDR3 is 19 residues long. Per germline, CDR1 SNHLY and CDR2 FYNNEI. This chain's CDR3 is CASSVVRARGKSNTGELFF. CDR3 sequence (DNA): TGTGCCAGCAGTGTGGTGAGGGCCAGGGGGAAGTCTAACACCGGGGAGCTGTTTTTT. The full variable domain, rest sourced from reference TRBV2 and TRBJ2-2, is EPEVTQTPSHQVTQMGQEVILRCVPISNHLYFYWYRQILGQKVEFLVSFYNNEISEKSEIFDDQFSVERPDGSNFTLKIRSTKLEDSAMYFCASSVVRARGKSNTGELFFGEGSRLTVL.

The V call is TRBV6-6, the J call TRBJ2-3, with 13 positions matching TRBD2. Per germline, CDR1 MNHNY and CDR2 SVGAGI (reference sequence). This CDR3 has 15 residues. Unmatched junction bases numbered 5, after V lost 6 bases and J lost 5 bases. The CDR3: CASRPRLAGGDTQYF. DNA for the CDR3: TGTGCCAGCAGGCCACGACTAGCGGGAGGAGATACGCAGTATTTT.

The chain employs TRBV5-1 and TRBJ2-5, with TRBD2 identical over 7 bases. Germline V lookup: CDR1 SGHRS, CDR2 YFSETQ. The V and J ends lost 3 bases and 4 bases, in that order; junction bases with no gene match: 6. The CDR3 runs 14 residues. The CDR3 DNA sequence: TGCGCCAGCAGCTCGGGCGGGAGCGGAGAGACCCAGTACTTC. Its protein product is CASSSGGSGETQYF.

V and J are TRBV29-1 and TRBJ2-3; tentative D call: TRBD1 (5 bases). Trimming took off 4 bases at V and 0 bases at J, with 11 bases between the two ends. The CDR3 is 14 amino acids. Per germline, CDR1 SQVTM and CDR2 ANQGSEA. The CDR3 nucleotides are TGCAGCGTTGCACCAGGGATGAGCACAGATACGCAGTATTTT. This translates into CSVAPGMSTDTQYF.

The chain links TRBV7-9 to TRBJ2-3; D may be TRBD2 (5 bases). The length of the CDR3 is 15 residues. Trimming removed 5 bases at V and 3 bases at J, with 15 bases between. Germline V gives CDR1 SEHNR, CDR2 FQNEAQ (reference sequence). The CDR3 is CASSPGSSWTDTQYF. Here the CDR3 DNA reads TGTGCCAGCAGCCCTGGGAGCAGTTGGACAGATACGCAGTATTTT.

V and J are TRBV28 and TRBJ2-7, with D hard to call. The germline V gene has CDR1 MDHEN and CDR2 SYDVKM. V was pared by 6 bases and J by 2 bases, with 17 bases between. The CDR3 is made up of 15 amino acids. The CDR3 bases are TGTGCCAGCAGCCCGACCGCCAGGTTGACCTACGAGCAGTACTTC. It translates to CASSPTARLTYEQYF.

The J gene is TRBJ2-1, the V gene TRBV28; D is possibly TRBD1 (6 bases). Germline V gives CDR1 MDHEN, CDR2 SYDVKM. V gave up 5 bases and J gave up 1 base, with 12 bases separating them. The CDR3 totals 15 residues. The CDR3 DNA follows: TGTGCCAGCAGTCCCGGGACACCTTCCTACAATGAGCAGTTCTTC. Its translation: CASSPGTPSYNEQFF. The full variable domain, with the rest looked up from reference TRBV28 and TRBJ2-1, is DVKVTQSSRYLVKRTGEKVFLECVQDMDHENMFWYRQDPGLGLRLIYFSYDVKMKEKGDIPEGYSVSREKKERFSLILESASTNQTSMYLCASSPGTPSYNEQFFGPGTRLTVL.

The chain recombines TRBV13 with TRBJ2-7, with 9 positions matching TRBD1. CDR3 length equals 15 residues. Trimming removed 5 bases from V and 7 bases from J; junction bases left unmatched: 12. The V gene's germline CDR1 is PRHDT and CDR2 FYEKMQ (reference sequence). The CDR3 DNA is TGTGCCAGCAGCCCTAGGACAGGGGCGCCCTGGGAGCAGTACTTC. Translation gives CASSPRTGAPWEQYF.

The chain couples TRBV5-5 to TRBJ2-1; 9 bases agree with TRBD1. Germline V lookup: CDR1 SGHKS, CDR2 YYEKEE (reference sequence). The CDR3 is made up of 17 amino acids. Losses at the gene ends were 0 bases for V and 0 bases for J; bases not matched to a gene: 4. The CDR3 DNA reads as TGTGCCAGCAGCTTGGGGACAGGGGTTAGCTCCTACAATGAGCAGTTCTTC. Translation: CASSLGTGVSSYNEQFF.

The J gene is TRBJ2-7, the V gene TRBV6-1; D ambiguous. The germline V gene has CDR1 MNHNS and CDR2 SASEGT. Between the trimmed V and J ends, which lost 3 bases and 6 bases, there was a span of 6 bases. CDR3 length: 11 amino acids. The CDR3: CASSDASEQYF. The CDR3 DNA reads as TGTGCCAGCAGTGACGCCTCCGAGCAGTACTTC.

This clone appeared a single time. The genes are TRBV18 and TRBJ2-3; 13 bases agree with TRBD2. This CDR3 is built from 19 residues. Germline loops: CDR1 KGHSH, CDR2 LQKENI. The V and J ends lost 2 bases and 3 bases, in that order; junction bases with no gene match: 11. The CDR3 sequence: CASSPVFTSGRGRTDTQYF. As DNA, the CDR3 is TGTGCCAGCTCACCAGTTTTCACTAGCGGGAGGGGGCGTACAGATACGCAGTATTTT.